This TCR beta chain was captured by sequencing in a study of patients and donors after allogeneic stem cell transplantation. The V end was cut by 6 bases, the J end by 3 bases, with 11 bases between. Germline loops: CDR1 MNHNS, CDR2 SASEGT. There are 14 residues in the CDR3. TCRdb passed the RT-PCR reads through MiXCR, listing each CDR3 protein once. In the table there are roughly 230,000 distinct CDR3 sequences, less than 15% of which are singletons. The sample comprised blood, either unsorted or a sorted T cell fraction (not recorded which). The sequence was collected from a human donor who was either an allogeneic HSCT recipient or a stem cell or donor lymphocyte infusion donor (not recorded which). It is not recorded whose cells these are; they may come from a transplant donor. The chain employs TRBV6-1 and TRBJ1-4; D is unresolved. The CDR3 coding sequence is TGTGCCAGCAGCTATACAAGGTCTAATGAAAAACTGTTTTTT. This translates into CASSYTRSNEKLFF.